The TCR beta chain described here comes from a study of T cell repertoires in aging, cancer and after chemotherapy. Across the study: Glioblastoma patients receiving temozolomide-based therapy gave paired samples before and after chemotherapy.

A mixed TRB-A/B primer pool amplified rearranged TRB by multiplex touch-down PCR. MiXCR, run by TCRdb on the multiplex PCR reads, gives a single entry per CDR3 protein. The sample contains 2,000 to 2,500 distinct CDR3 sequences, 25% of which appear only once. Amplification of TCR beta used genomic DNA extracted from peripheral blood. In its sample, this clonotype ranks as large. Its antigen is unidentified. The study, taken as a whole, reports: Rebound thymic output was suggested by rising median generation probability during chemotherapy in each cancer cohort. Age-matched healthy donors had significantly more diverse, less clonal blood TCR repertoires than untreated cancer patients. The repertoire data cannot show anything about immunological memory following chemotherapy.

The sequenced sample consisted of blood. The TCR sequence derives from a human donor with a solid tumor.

The CDR3 DNA follows: TGCAGCGTTGTAAATAGCGGGAGGGATTACGAGCAGTACTTC. Protein product: CSVVNSGRDYEQYF. This rearrangement joins TRBV29-1 to TRBJ2-7; TRBD2 aligns across 11 bases. The CDR3 runs 14 residues. Germline V lookup: CDR1 SQVTM, CDR2 ANQGSEA. The J segment lost 4 bases and the V segment lost 4 bases, leaving 6 bases of the junction unmatched.